These 12 T cell receptor beta chains were all obtained from the same sample, sequenced in a study of shared clonotypes between healthy human individuals. Sequencing was performed with immunoSEQ multiplex PCR; in TCRdb, only in-frame clones are kept and a portion is missing. This table holds approximately 2.5 million clones, approximately 92% found once. The source material was naive CD4+ T cells sorted from blood. Subset meaning: CD45RA+ positively selected. The origin of the receptors is a man aged 18 to 29 in good health.

Note on this clone: The same CDR3 arises from other DNA sequences in this sample as well. The V call is TRBV6-1, the J call TRBJ2-7; TRBD1 agrees at 8 bases. The V segment lost 4 bases and the J segment 3 bases; nucleotides outside the gene matches: 5. This CDR3 is built from 14 residues. The V gene's germline CDR1 is MNHNS and CDR2 SASEGT. CDR3 DNA sequence: TGTGCCAGCAGTGGTGACAGGGGAGGCTACGAGCAGTACTTC. This translates into CASSGDRGGYEQYF.

The chain joins TRBV28 to TRBJ2-7; a weak D match, TRBD1 (6 bases). The germline gives CDR1 MDHEN, CDR2 SYDVKM. This CDR3 comprises 14 residues. V lost 2 bases to trimming and J lost 7 bases, with 15 bases between them. The CDR3 DNA is TGTGCCAGCAGTTTAAACAGGGCCCTGGGGGAGCAGTACTTC. Translated, it gives CASSLNRALGEQYF. The variable domain in full, with the rest retrieved from reference TRBV28 and TRBJ2-7, is DVKVTQSSRYLVKRTGEKVFLECVQDMDHENMFWYRQDPGLGLRLIYFSYDVKMKEKGDIPEGYSVSREKKERFSLILESASTNQTSMYLCASSLNRALGEQYFGPGTRLTVT.

The chain links TRBV6-1 to TRBJ2-5, with 8 bases matching TRBD1. Germline loops: CDR1 MNHNS, CDR2 SASEGT. The CDR3 is 14 amino acids. The J segment lost 5 bases and the V segment lost 2 bases, leaving 4 bases of the junction unmatched. This CDR3 reads CASSETGGRETQYF. CDR3 coding DNA: TGTGCCAGCAGTGAAACAGGGGGAAGGGAGACCCAGTACTTC.

CDR3 region: CASSIVGTGNSPLHF. DNA of the CDR3: TGTGCCAGTAGTATAGTCGGGACAGGGAATTCACCCCTCCACTTT. The V gene is TRBV19, the J gene TRBJ1-6; 9 positions match TRBD1. The CDR3 is 15 residues long. J was trimmed by 7 bases and V by 1 base; bases with no gene match: 2. CDR1 LNHDA and CDR2 SQIVND come from the germline V gene (reference sequence).

The J gene is TRBJ2-6, the V gene TRBV5-8; D unclear. Germline values: CDR1 SGHTS, CDR2 YDEGEE. Deletions cut 3 bases from V and 6 bases from J, with 13 bases between. The CDR3 is made up of 15 amino acids. CDR3 sequence (DNA): TGTGCCAGCAGCTATAGGACGGCTCAGGCCAACGTCCTGACTTTC. Protein product: CASSYRTAQANVLTF. Variable domain in full (rest from reference TRBV5-8 and TRBJ2-6): EAGVTQSPTHLIKTRGQQATLRCSPISGHTSVYWYQQALGLGLQFLLWYDEGEERNRGNFPPRFSGRQFPNYSSELNVNALELEDSALYLCASSYRTAQANVLTFGAGSRLTVL.

The chain recombines TRBV6-9 with TRBJ2-7; the D gene could be TRBD1 or TRBD2 (5 bases each). V shed 0 bases and J shed 5 bases, with 8 bases lying between them. CDR1 and CDR2 from the germline V gene are MNHGY and SVAAGI. This CDR3 is 13 amino acids long. The CDR3 region is CASSYSRGHEQYF. CDR3 bases: TGTGCCAGCAGTTATTCACGGGGCCACGAGCAGTACTTC.

The J gene is TRBJ2-2, the V gene TRBV2; 9 bases match TRBD1. J lost 4 bases, V lost 8 bases, and 11 bases had no gene match. This CDR3 region has 16 residues. Germline V gene data show CDR1 as SNHLY and CDR2 as FYNNEI. CDR3 sequence (DNA): TGTGCCAGCGAATCGCCAGGACAGGGGAGCACCGGGGAGCTGTTTTTT. Protein sequence: CASESPGQGSTGELFF.

Remarks on this clone: This CDR3 is also generated by other DNA sequences in the sample. The gene calls are TRBV5-1 and TRBJ2-3, with D unresolved. There are 12 residues in the CDR3. CDR1 and CDR2 from the germline V gene are SGHRS and YFSETQ. V dropped 3 bases and J dropped 2 bases, with 4 bases sitting between them. DNA of the CDR3: TGCGCCAGCAGCTCCTACACAGATACGCAGTATTTT. This translates into CASSSYTDTQYF.

This chain connects TRBV19 to TRBJ1-6; D is ambiguous. The CDR3 spans 15 residues. The germline V and J ends were trimmed by 2 bases and 6 bases, with 11 bases remaining between them. The germline gives CDR1 LNHDA, CDR2 SQIVND (reference sequence). For the CDR3, the DNA is TGTGCCAGTAGTATAATAAGGGAAGGTAATTCACCCCTCCACTTT. Protein: CASSIIREGNSPLHF.

V usage is TRBV5-4 and J usage is TRBJ1-2, with D possibly matching TRBD1 (6 bases). The germline CDR1 and CDR2 sequences are SGHNT and YYREEE (reference sequence). The CDR3 is made up of 15 amino acids. V shed 0 bases and J shed 4 bases, with 13 bases lying between them. CDR3 sequence: CASSLARGEGYGYTF. CDR3 in DNA: TGTGCCAGCAGCTTGGCCAGGGGCGAAGGCTATGGCTACACCTTC.

Concerning this clone: Other DNA sequences in the sample encode the same CDR3. This chain links TRBV7-2 with TRBJ2-7, with D possibly TRBD1 on 6 matching bases. The CDR3 is 13 residues long. V was clipped by 4 bases and J by 3 bases, with 10 bases between them. CDR1 is SGHTA, CDR2 FQGNSA, per germline. The DNA of the CDR3 is TGTGCCAGCAGCTCGATAGGGGGCTACGAGCAGTACTTC. This encodes CASSSIGGYEQYF.

This clone has just one count. This sequence joins TRBV2 and TRBJ2-2, with TRBD1 matching 7 bases. Germline trimming cut 7 bases from V and 0 bases from J; bases unmatched to any gene: 5. Germline assignment: CDR1 SNHLY and CDR2 FYNNEI. The CDR3 is 15 residues long. The CDR3 DNA is TGTGCCAGCATCTTACAGGGGACGAACACCGGGGAGCTGTTTTTT. Translation: CASILQGTNTGELFF.